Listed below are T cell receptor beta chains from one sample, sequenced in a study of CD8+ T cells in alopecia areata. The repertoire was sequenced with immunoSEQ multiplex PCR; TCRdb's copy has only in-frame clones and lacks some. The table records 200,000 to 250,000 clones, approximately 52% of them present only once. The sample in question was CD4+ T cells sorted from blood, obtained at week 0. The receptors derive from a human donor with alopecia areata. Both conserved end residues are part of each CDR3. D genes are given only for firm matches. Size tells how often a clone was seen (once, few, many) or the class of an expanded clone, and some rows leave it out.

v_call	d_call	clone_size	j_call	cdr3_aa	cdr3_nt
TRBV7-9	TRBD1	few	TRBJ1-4	CASTGTGDEKLFF	TGTGCCAGCACCGGGACAGGGGACGAAAAACTGTTTTTT
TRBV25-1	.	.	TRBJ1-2	CASSQGVYYGYTF	TGTGCCAGCAGTCAAGGGGTCTACTATGGCTACACCTTC
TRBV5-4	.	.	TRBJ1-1	CASSLRQVKGEAFF	TGTGCCAGCAGCTTGCGCCAGGTAAAAGGGGAAGCTTTCTTT
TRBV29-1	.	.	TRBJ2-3	CSVEPGAAGDTQYF	TGCAGCGTTGAGCCGGGGGCAGCGGGAGATACGCAGTATTTT
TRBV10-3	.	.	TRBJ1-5	CAISGSLSSNQPQHF	TGTGCCATCAGCGGCTCCCTCTCCAGCAATCAGCCCCAGCATTTT
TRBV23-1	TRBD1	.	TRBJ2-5	CASSHPWRGQGRPETQYF	TGCGCCAGCAGTCACCCCTGGAGGGGACAGGGTCGTCCAGAGACCCAGTACTTC
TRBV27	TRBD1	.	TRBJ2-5	CASSLPGQGLETQYF	TGTGCCAGCAGTCTACCGGGACAGGGGTTAGAGACCCAGTACTTC
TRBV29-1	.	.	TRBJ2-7	CSVGQDAYEQYF	TGCAGCGTGGGGCAGGATGCCTACGAGCAGTACTTC
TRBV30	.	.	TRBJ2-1	CAWSVRALTGARNEQFF	TGTGCCTGGAGTGTACGGGCCCTAACGGGGGCCCGGAATGAGCAGTTCTTC
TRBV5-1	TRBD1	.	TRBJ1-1	CASSPRSSRGYDTEAFF	TGCGCCAGCAGCCCCCGTTCCAGCAGGGGGTATGACACTGAAGCTTTCTTT
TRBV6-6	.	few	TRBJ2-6	CASSSRGRSGANVLTF	TGTGCCAGCAGTTCAAGGGGTCGCTCTGGGGCCAACGTCCTGACTTTC
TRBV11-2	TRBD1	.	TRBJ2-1	CASSSRDRGVHEQFF	TGTGCCAGCAGCTCCCGGGACAGGGGCGTCCATGAGCAGTTCTTC
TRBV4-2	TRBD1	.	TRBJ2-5	CASSRGRGQQETQYF	TGTGCCAGCAGCCGAGGCAGGGGGCAGCAAGAGACCCAGTACTTC
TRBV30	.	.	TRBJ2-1	CAWSVRLASILFF	TGTGCCTGGAGTGTACGGCTAGCGTCAATACTGTTCTTC
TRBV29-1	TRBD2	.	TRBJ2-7	CSARTSGSYEQYF	TGCAGCGCTCGGACTAGCGGCTCCTACGAGCAGTACTTC
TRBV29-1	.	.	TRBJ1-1	CSVERTENTEAFF	TGCAGCGTTGAAAGGACAGAGAACACTGAAGCTTTCTTT
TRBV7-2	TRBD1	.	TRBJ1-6	CASNRQGRNSPLHF	TGTGCCAGCAACCGACAGGGAAGGAATTCACCCCTCCACTTT
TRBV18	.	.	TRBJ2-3	CASSPPLQGTDTQYF	TGTGCCAGCTCACCACCTTTACAGGGCACAGATACGCAGTATTTT
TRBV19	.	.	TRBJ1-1	CASSISRQGEAFF	TGTGCCAGTAGTATATCACGGCAGGGTGAAGCTTTCTTT
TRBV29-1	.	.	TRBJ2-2	CSVEGYGGELFF	TGCAGCGTTGAAGGGTATGGCGGGGAGCTGTTTTTT
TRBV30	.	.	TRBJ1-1	CAGDPQGSTEAFF	TGTGCCGGCGACCCACAGGGTTCCACTGAAGCTTTCTTT
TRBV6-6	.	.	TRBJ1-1	CASRQGHLNTEAFF	TGTGCCAGCAGACAGGGACATTTGAACACTGAAGCTTTCTTT
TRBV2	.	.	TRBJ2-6	CASSEALAGWANVLTF	TGTGCCAGCAGTGAAGCCCTCGCGGGATGGGCCAACGTCCTGACTTTC
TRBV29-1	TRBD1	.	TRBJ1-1	CSVEERGQGSEAFF	TGCAGCGTTGAAGAGAGGGGACAGGGAAGTGAAGCTTTCTTT
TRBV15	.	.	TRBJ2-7	CATSPSSYEQYF	TGTGCCACCAGTCCGAGCTCCTACGAGCAGTACTTC
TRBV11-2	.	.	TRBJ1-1	CASSRTRDTEAFF	TGTGCCAGCAGCCGGACGCGGGACACTGAAGCTTTCTTT
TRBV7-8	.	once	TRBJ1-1	CASTTGRTLGRTEAFF	TGTGCCAGCACCACCGGCCGGACCCTTGGACGGACTGAAGCTTTCTTT
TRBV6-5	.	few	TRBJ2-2	CASRSGSGGRELFF	TGTGCCAGCAGGAGTGGCTCTGGAGGACGGGAGCTGTTTTTT
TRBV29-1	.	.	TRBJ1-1	CSVVSSREAFF	TGCAGCGTTGTTTCGTCCAGGGAGGCTTTCTTT
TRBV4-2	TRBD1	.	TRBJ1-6	CASSGDRGNSPLHF	TGTGCCAGCAGCGGAGACAGGGGCAATTCACCCCTCCACTTT
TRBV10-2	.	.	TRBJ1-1	CASSEPTVNTEAFF	TGCGCCAGCAGTGAGCCAACAGTGAACACTGAAGCTTTCTTT
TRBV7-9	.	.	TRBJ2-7	CASSYTTDEQYF	TGTGCCAGCAGCTACACAACCGACGAGCAGTACTTC
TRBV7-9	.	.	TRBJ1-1	CASSPQAIMNTEAFF	TGTGCCAGCAGTCCTCAGGCTATTATGAACACTGAAGCTTTCTTT
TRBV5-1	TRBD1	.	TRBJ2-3	CASSGGTGGTDTQYF	TGCGCCAGCAGCGGAGGGACAGGGGGCACAGATACGCAGTATTTT
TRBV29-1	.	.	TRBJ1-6	CSVSGGGDSPLHF	TGCAGCGTTTCGGGTGGTGGAGATTCACCCCTCCACTTT
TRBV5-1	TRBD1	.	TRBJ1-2	CASSLGGQPNYGYTF	TGCGCCAGCAGCTTGGGGGGACAGCCTAACTATGGCTACACCTTC
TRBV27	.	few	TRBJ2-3	CASGRRGDTQYF	TGTGCCAGCGGTAGGCGGGGAGATACGCAGTATTTT
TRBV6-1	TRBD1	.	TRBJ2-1	CASSPSFTGGREQFF	TGTGCCAGCAGTCCCTCCTTCACAGGGGGCCGGGAGCAGTTCTTC
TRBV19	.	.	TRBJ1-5	CASSPLQQGSQHF	TGTGCCAGTAGCCCACTCCAACAGGGATCCCAGCATTTT
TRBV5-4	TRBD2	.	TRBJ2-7	CASSPVSTSTYEQYF	TGTGCCAGCAGCCCCGTATCGACTAGCACCTACGAGCAGTACTTC
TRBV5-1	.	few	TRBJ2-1	CASRQVQSYNEQFF	TGCGCCAGCCGACAGGTACAGTCTTACAATGAGCAGTTCTTC
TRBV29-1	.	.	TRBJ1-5	CSVEGLGFSNQPQHF	TGCAGCGTTGAGGGCTTAGGCTTTAGCAATCAGCCCCAGCATTTT
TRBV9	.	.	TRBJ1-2	CASSPEGYGYTF	TGTGCCAGCAGCCCGGAGGGCTATGGCTACACCTTC
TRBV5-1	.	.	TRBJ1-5	CASSPAVGVGPQHF	TGCGCCAGCAGCCCCGCGGTCGGAGTGGGGCCCCAGCATTTT
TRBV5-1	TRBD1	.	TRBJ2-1	CASSEQGSYNEQFF	TGCGCCAGCAGCGAACAGGGGTCCTACAATGAGCAGTTCTTC
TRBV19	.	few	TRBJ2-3	CASSPTGTGYTDTQYF	TGTGCCAGTAGTCCCACTGGGACTGGGTACACAGATACGCAGTATTTT
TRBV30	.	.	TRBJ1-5	CAWSRDYSNQPQHF	TGTGCCTGGAGTCGGGACTATAGCAATCAGCCCCAGCATTTT
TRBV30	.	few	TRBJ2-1	CAWRAYNEQFF	TGTGCCTGGAGGGCTTACAATGAGCAGTTCTTC
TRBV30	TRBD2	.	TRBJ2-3	CAWGTSLTDTQYF	TGTGCCTGGGGGACTAGCCTCACAGATACGCAGTATTTT